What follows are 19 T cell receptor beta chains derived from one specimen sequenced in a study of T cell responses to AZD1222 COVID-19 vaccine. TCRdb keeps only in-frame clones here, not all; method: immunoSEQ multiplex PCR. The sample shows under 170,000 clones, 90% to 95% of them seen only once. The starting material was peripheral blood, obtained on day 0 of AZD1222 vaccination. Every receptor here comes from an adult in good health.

DNA of the CDR3: TGTGCCAGCAGCTTAGCTAGCGGGAGGGCCTACAATGAGCAGTTCTTC. It encodes CASSLASGRAYNEQFF. V and J are TRBV11-1 and TRBJ2-1; 11 bases line up with TRBD2. The germline gives CDR1 SGHAT, CDR2 FQDESV (reference sequence). The CDR3 runs 16 residues. After removal of 0 bases from V and 2 bases from J, the junction contained 0 bases not matched to a gene.

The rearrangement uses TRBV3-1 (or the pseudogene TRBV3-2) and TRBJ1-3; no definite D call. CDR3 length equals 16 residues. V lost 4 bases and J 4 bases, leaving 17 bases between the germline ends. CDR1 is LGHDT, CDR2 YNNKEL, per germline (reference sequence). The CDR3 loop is CASSPHELTRGNTIYF. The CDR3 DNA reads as TGTGCCAGCAGCCCGCACGAGCTGACCCGCGGAAACACCATATATTTT.

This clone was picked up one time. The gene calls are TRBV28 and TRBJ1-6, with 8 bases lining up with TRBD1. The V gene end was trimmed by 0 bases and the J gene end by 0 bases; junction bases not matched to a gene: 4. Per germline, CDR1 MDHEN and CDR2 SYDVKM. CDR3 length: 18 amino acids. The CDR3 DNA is TGTGCCAGCAGTTTATGGGGACAGGACATCTCCTATAATTCACCCCTCCACTTT. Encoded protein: CASSLWGQDISYNSPLHF.

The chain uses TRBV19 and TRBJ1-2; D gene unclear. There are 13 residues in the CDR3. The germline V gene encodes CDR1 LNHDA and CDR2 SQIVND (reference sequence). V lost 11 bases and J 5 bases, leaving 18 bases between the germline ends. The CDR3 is CAVRRTGGYGYTF. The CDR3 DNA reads TGTGCCGTTAGACGGACCGGTGGATATGGCTACACCTTC.

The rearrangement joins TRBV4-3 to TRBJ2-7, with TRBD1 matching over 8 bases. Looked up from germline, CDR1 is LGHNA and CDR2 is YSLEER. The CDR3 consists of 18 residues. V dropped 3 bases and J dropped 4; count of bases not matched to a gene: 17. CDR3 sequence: CASSHPLRQGAAPYEQYV. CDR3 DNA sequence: TGCGCCAGCAGCCACCCACTTCGCCAGGGGGCTGCCCCATACGAGCAGTACGTC.

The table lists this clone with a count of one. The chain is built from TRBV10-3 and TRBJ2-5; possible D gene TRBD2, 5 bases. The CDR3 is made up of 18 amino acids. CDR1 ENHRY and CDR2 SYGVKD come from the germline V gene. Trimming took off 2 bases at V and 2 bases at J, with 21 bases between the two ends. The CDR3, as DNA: TGTGCCATCAGTGAGCGATCCTCTGTGGGAGTGGGGCAAGAGACCCAGTACTTC. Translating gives CAISERSSVGVGQETQYF.

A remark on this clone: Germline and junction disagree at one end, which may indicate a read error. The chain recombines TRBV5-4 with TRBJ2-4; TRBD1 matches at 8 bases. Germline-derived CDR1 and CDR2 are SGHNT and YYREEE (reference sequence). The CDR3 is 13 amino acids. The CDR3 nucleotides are TGTGCCAGCAGCCTGGAACGGGACAGGCCCTGGGACTTC. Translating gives CASSLERDRPWDF.

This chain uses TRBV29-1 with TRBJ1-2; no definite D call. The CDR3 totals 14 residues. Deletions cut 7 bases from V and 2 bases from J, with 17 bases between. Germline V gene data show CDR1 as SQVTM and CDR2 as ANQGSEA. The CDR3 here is CSASPAPGNYGYTF. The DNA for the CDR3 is TGCAGCGCCTCCCCCGCGCCTGGGAACTATGGCTACACCTTC.

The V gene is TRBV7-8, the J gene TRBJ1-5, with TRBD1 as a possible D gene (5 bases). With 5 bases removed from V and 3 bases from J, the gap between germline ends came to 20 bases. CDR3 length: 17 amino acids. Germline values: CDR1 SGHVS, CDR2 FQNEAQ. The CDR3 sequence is CASSQNLRDLLNQPQHF. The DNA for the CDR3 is TGTGCCAGCAGCCAAAATCTCCGGGACCTCCTCAATCAGCCCCAGCATTTT.

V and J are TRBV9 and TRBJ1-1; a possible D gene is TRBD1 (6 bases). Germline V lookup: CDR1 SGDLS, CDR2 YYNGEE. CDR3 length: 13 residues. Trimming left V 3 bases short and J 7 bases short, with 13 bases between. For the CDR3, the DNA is TGTGCCAGCAGCGGGGGGCGACGAGGTGAAGCTTTCTTT. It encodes CASSGGRRGEAFF.

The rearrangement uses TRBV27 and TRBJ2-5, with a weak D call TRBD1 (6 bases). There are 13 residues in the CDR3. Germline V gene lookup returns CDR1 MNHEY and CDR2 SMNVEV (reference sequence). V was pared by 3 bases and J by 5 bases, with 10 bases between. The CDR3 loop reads CASSFNRAETQYF. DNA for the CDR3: TGTGCCAGCAGTTTCAACAGGGCGGAGACCCAGTACTTC.

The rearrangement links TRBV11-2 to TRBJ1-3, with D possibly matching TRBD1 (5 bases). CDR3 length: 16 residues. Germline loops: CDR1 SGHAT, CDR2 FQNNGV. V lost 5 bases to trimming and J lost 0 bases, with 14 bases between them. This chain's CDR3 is CASSPGGGYSGNTIYF. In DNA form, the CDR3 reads TGTGCCAGCAGCCCCGGGGGGGGATACTCTGGAAACACCATATATTTT.

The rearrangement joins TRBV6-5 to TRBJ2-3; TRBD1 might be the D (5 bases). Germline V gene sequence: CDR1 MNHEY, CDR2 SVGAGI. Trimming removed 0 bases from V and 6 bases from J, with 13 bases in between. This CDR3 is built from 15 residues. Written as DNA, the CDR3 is TGTGCCAGCAGTTACTCGGGGCAGGTGGGGGATACGCAGTATTTT. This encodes CASSYSGQVGDTQYF.

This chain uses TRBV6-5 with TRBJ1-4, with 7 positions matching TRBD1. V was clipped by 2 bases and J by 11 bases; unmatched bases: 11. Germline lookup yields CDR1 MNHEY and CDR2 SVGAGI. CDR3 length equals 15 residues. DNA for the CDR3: TGTGCCAGCAGTTACAAGAGGGGGCCAGGTGGGAAACTGTTTTTT. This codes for CASSYKRGPGGKLFF.

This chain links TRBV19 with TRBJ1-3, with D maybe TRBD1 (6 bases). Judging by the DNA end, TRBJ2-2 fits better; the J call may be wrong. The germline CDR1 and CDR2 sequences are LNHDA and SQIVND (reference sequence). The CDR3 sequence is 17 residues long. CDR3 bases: TGTGCCAGTAGTAGGTTCAGGGGCCGCGTTAACACCGGGGAGCTGTTTTTT. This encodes CASSRFRGRVNTGELFF.

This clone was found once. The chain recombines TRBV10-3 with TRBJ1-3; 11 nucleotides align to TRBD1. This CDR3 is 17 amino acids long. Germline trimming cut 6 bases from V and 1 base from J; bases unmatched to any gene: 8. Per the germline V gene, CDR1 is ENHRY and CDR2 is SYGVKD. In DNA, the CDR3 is TGTGCCATCAGCACACGGGGGACAGGGGGATCTGGAAACACCATATATTTT. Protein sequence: CAISTRGTGGSGNTIYF.

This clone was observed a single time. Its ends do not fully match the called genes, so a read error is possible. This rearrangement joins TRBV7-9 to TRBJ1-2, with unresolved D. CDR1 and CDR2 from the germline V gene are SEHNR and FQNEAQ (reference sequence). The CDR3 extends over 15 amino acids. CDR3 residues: CASSLEYTEHYGYTF. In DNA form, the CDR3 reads TGTGCCAGCAGTTTAGAGTATACGGAGCACTATGGCTACACCTTC.

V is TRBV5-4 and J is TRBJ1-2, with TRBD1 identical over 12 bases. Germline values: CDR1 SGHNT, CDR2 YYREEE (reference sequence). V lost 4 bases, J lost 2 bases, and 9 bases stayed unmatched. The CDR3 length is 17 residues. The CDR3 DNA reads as TGTGCCAGCAGCACGGGACAGGGGGCCAGCTCAAACTATGGCTACACCTTC. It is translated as CASSTGQGASSNYGYTF.

CDR3 loop: CAGGTGTGSPLHF. The DNA of the CDR3 is TGTGCCGGCGGCACAGGGACGGGTTCACCCCTCCACTTT. The chain carries TRBV19 and TRBJ1-6; a possible D gene is TRBD1 (6 bases). This CDR3 is 13 amino acids long. Per the germline V gene, CDR1 is LNHDA and CDR2 is SQIVND (reference sequence). V lost 11 bases and J lost 9, with 17 bases in between.